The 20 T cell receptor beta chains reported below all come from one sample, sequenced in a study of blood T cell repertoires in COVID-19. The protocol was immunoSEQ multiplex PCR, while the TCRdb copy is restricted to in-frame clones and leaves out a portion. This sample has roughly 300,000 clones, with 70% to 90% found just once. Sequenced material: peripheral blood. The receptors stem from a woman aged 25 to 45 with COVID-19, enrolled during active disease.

DNA for the CDR3: TGTGCCAGAACCCTCTCAGTCGATTACGAGCAGTACTTC. This translates into CARTLSVDYEQYF. The chain links TRBV5-3 to TRBJ2-7; D call uncertain. TRBV5-3 is an open reading frame, and its role is uncertain. The CDR3 consists of 13 residues. Trimming left V 6 bases short and J 4 bases short, with 14 bases between.

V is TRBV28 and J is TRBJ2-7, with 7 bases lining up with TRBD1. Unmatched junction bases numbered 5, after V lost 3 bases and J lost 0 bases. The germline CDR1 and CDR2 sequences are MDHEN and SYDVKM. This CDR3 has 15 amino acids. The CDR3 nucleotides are TGTGCCAGCAGTTTTCGAGGGACAGCCTCCTACGAGCAGTACTTC. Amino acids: CASSFRGTASYEQYF.

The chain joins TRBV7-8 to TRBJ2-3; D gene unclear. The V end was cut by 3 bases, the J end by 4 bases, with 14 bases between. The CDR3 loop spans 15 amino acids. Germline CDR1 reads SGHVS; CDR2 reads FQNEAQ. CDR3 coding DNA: TGTGCCAGCAGCTTGCTAGAGACTCGCGCAGATACGCAGTATTTT. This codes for CASSLLETRADTQYF.

The CDR3 loop reads CASSYVASGMSTGELFF. The DNA of the CDR3 is TGTGCCAGCAGTTACGTCGCTAGCGGCATGAGCACCGGGGAGCTGTTTTTT. The chain combines TRBV6-2 or TRBV6-3 with TRBJ2-2, with 7 positions matching TRBD2. The CDR3 is 17 amino acids. Germline values: CDR1 MNHEY, CDR2 SVGEGT. Trimming at V came to 2 bases and at J to 4 bases, leaving 10 bases not matched to a gene.

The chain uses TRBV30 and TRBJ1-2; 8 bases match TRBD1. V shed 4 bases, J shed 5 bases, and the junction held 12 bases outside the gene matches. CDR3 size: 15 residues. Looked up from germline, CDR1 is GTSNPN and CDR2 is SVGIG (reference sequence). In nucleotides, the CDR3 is TGTGCCTGGACGCGGGACAGGAACGTGAAATATGGCTACACCTTC. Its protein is CAWTRDRNVKYGYTF.

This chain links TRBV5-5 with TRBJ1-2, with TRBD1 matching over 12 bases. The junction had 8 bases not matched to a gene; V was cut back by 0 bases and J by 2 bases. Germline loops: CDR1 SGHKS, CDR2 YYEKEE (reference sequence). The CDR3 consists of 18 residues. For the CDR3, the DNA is TGTGCCAGCAGCTTGGACGTAGGGACAGGGGGCTCCAACTATGGCTACACCTTC. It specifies CASSLDVGTGGSNYGYTF.

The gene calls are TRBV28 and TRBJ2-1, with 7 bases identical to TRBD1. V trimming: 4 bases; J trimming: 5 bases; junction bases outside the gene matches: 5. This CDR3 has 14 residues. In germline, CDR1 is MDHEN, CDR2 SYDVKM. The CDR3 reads CASSYRGTHNEQFF. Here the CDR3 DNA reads TGTGCCAGCAGTTACAGGGGAACCCACAATGAGCAGTTCTTC.

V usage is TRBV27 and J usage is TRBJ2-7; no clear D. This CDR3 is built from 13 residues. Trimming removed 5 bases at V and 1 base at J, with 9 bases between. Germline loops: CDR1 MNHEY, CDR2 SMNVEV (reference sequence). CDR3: CASSNTVSYEQYF. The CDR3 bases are TGTGCCAGCAGTAACACCGTGTCCTACGAGCAGTACTTC.

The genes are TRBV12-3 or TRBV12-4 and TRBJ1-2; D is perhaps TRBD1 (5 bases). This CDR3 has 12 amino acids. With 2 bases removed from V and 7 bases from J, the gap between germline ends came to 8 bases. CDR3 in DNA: TGTGCCAGCAGTTTACAGGGTTCTGGCTACACCTTC. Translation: CASSLQGSGYTF.

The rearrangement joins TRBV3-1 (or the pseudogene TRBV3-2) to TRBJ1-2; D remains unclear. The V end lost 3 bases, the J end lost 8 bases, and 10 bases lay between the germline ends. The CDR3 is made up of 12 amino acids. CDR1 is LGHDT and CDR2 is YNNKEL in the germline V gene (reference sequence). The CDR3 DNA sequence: TGTGCCAGCAGCCACGGAGCGGAGGGCTACACCTTC. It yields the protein CASSHGAEGYTF.

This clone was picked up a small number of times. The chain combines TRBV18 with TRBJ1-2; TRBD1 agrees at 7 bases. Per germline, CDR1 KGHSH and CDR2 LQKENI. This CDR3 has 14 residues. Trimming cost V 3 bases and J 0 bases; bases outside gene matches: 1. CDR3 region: CASSPTGANYGYTF. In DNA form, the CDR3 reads TGTGCCAGCTCACCTACAGGGGCTAACTATGGCTACACCTTC.

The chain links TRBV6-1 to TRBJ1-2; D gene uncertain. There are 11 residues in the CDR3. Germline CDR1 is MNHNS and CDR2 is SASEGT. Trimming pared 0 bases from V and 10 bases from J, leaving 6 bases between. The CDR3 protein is CASSEARHYTF. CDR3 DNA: TGTGCCAGCAGTGAAGCGCGACACTACACCTTC.

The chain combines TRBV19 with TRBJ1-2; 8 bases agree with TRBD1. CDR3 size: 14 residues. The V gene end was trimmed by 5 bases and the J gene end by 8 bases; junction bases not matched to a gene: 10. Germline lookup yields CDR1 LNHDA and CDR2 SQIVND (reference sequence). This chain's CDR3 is CASSEARGTGGYTF. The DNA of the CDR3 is TGTGCCAGTAGTGAGGCCCGAGGGACAGGAGGCTACACCTTC.

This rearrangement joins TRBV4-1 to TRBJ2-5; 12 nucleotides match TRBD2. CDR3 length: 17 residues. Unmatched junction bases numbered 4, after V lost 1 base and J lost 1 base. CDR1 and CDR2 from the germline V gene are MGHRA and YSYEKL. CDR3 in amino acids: CASSQVLAGGSQETQYF. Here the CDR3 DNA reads TGCGCCAGCAGCCAAGTTCTAGCGGGGGGGTCCCAAGAGACCCAGTACTTC.

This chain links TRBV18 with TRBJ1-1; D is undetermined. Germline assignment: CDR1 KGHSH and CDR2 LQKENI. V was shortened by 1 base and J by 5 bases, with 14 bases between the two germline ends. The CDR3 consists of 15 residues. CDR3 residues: CASSPLQTLSTEAFF. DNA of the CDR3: TGTGCCAGCTCACCACTCCAGACACTCTCTACTGAAGCTTTCTTT.

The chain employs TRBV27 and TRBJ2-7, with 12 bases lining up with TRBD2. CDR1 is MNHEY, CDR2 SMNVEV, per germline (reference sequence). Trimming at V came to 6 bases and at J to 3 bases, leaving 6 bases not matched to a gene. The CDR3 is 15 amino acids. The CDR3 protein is CASSPRLAGDYEQYF. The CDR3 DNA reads TGTGCCAGCAGCCCCCGACTAGCGGGGGACTACGAGCAGTACTTC.

DNA of the CDR3: TGTGCCAGCAGCGCCCCCGACGGGGTCAGTACAGATACGCAGTATTTT. Its protein product is CASSAPDGVSTDTQYF. This chain links TRBV7-6 with TRBJ2-3; a weak D match, TRBD2 (5 bases). Per the germline V gene, CDR1 is SGHVS and CDR2 is FNYEAQ. The ends were cut back, 5 bases at V and 3 bases at J, with 18 bases in the middle. CDR3 length: 16 residues.

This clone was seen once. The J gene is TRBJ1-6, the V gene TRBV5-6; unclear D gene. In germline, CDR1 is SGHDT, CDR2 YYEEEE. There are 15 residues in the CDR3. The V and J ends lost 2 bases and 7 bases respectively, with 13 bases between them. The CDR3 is CASSFLGRGNSPLHF. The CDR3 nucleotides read TGTGCCAGCAGCTTCCTTGGGCGAGGGAATTCACCCCTCCACTTT.

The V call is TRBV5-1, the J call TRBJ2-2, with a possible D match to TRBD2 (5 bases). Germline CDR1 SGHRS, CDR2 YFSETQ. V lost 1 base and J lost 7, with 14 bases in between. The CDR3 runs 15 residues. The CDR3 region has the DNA TGCGCCAGCAGCTTGTGGGCGGACGGGATCGGGGAGCTGTTTTTT. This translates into CASSLWADGIGELFF.

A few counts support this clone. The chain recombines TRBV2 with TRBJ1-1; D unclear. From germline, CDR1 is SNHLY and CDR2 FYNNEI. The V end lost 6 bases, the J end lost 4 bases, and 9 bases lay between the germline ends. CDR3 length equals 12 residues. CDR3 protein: CASRVRGTEAFF. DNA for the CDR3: TGTGCCAGCAGGGTACGAGGCACTGAAGCTTTCTTT.